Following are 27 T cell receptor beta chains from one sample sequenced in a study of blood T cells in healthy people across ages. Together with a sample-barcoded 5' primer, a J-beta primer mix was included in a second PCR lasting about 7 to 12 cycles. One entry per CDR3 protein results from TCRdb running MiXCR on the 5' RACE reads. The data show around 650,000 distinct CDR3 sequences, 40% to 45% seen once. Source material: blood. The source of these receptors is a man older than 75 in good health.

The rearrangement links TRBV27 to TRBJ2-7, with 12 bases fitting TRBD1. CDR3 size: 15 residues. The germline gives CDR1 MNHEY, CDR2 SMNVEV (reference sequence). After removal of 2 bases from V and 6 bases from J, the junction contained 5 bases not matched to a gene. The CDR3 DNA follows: TGTGCCAGCAGTTTAATTGGGACAGGGGGCATCGAGCAGTACTTC. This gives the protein CASSLIGTGGIEQYF.

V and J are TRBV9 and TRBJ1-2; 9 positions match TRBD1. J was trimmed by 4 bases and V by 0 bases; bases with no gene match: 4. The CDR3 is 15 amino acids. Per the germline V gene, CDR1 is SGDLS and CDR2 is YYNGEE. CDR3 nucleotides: TGTGCCAGCAGCGTAGCGGACAGGGGCCCCTATGGCTACACCTTC. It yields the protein CASSVADRGPYGYTF.

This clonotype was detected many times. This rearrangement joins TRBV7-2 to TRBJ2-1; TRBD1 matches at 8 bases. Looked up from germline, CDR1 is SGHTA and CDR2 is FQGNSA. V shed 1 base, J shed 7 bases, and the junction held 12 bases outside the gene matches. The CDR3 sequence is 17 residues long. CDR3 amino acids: CASSLVAGTGRGNEQFF. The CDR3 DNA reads TGTGCCAGCAGCTTAGTGGCCGGGACAGGCCGTGGGAATGAGCAGTTCTTC.

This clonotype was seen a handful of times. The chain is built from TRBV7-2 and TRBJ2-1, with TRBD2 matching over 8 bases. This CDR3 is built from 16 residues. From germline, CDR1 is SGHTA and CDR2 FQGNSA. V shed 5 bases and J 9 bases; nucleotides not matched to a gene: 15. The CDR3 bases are TGTGCCAGCAGCCCCCCCCCGGGACTAGGGGTCGTTGAGCAGTTCTTC. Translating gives CASSPPPGLGVVEQFF.

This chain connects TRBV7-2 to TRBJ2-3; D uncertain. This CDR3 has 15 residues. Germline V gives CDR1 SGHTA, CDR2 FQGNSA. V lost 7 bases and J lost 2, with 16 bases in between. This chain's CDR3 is CASTLYPRTTDTQYF. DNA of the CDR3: TGTGCCAGCACCCTATATCCGAGAACCACAGATACGCAGTATTTT.

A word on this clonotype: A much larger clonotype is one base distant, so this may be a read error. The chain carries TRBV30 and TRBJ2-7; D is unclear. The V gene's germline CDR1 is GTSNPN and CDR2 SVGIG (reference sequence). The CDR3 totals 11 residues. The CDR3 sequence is CAWSVRYVQYF. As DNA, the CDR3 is TGTGCCTGGAGTGTACGCTACGTGCAGTACTTC.

CDR3 loop: CASIRDPISSYNEQFF. In nucleotides, the CDR3 is TGTGCCAGCATTCGAGACCCAATAAGCTCCTACAATGAGCAGTTCTTC. The V call is TRBV6-2 or TRBV6-3, the J call TRBJ2-1; no definite D call. Trimming left V 7 bases short and J 0 bases short, with 16 bases between. This CDR3 region has 16 residues. Germline lookup yields CDR1 MNHEY and CDR2 SVGEGT.

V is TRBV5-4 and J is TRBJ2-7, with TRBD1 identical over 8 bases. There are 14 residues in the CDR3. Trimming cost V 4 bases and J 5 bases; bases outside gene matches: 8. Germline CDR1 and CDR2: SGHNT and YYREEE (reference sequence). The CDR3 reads CASSTDRGVHEQYF. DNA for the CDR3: TGTGCCAGCAGCACCGACAGGGGCGTCCACGAGCAGTACTTC.

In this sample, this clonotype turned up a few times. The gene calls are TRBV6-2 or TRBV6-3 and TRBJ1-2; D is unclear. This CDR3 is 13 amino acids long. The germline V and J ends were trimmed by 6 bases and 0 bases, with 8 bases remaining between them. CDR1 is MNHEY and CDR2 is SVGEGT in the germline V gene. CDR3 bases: TGTGCCAGCAGCGACATAGCTAACTATGGCTACACCTTC. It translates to CASSDIANYGYTF.

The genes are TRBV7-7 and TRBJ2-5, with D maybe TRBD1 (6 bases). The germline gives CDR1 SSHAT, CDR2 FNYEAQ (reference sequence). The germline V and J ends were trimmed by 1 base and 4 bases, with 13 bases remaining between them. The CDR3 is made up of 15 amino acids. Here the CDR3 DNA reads TGTGCCAGCAGCTTAGACAGAGTCAGGGGAGAGACCCAGTACTTC. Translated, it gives CASSLDRVRGETQYF.

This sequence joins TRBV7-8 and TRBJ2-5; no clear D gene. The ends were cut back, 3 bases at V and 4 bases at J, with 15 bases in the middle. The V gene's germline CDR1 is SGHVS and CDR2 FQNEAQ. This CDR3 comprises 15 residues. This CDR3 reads CASSLSTSLGETQYF. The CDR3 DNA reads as TGTGCCAGCAGCTTGAGTACCTCCCTCGGAGAGACCCAGTACTTC.

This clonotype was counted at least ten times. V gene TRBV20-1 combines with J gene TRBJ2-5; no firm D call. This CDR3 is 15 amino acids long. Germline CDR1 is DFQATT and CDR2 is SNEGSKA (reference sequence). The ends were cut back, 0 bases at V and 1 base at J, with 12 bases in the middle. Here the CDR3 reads CSARDRSRSQETQYF. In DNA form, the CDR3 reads TGCAGTGCTAGAGATCGTAGCAGGAGCCAAGAGACCCAGTACTTC.

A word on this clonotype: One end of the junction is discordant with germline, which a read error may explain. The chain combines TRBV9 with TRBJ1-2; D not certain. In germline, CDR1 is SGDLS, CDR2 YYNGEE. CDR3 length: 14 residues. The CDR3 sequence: CASGVGDESYGYTF. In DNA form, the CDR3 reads TGTGCCAGCGGCGTAGGTGACGAAAGCTATGGCTACACCTTC.

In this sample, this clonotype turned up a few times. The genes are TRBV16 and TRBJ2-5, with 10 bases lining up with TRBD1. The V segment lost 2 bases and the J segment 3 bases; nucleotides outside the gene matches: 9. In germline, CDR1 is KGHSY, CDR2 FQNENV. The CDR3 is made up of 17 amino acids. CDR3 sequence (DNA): TGTGCCAGCAGCCAAGTGACGACAGGGGGCGAAAAAGAGACCCAGTACTTC. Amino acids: CASSQVTTGGEKETQYF.

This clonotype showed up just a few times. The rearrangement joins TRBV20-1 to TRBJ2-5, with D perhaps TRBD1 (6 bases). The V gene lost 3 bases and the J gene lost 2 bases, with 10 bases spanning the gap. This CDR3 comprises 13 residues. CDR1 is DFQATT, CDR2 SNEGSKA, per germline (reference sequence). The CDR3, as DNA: TGCAGTGCTAGGGACAGTCCTCAAGAGACCCAGTACTTC. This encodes CSARDSPQETQYF.

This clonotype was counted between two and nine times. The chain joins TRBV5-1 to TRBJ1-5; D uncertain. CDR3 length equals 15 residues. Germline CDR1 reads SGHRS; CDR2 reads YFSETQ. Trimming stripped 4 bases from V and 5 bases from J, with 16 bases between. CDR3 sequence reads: CASSHDAGDDQPQHF. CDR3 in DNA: TGCGCCAGCAGCCACGACGCAGGCGATGATCAGCCCCAGCATTTT.

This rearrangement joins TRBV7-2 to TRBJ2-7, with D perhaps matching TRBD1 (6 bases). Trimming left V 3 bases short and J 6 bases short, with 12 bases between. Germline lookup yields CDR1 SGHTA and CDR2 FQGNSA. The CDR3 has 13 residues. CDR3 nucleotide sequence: TGTGCCAGCAGCTTGGGACAAGAGGGCGAGCAGTACTTC. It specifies CASSLGQEGEQYF.

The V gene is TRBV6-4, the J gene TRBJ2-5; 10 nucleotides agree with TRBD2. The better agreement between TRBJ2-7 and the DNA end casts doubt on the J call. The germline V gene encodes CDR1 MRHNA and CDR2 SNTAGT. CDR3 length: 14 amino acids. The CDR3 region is CASSAGLAAYEQYF. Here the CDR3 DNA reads TGTGCCAGCAGTGCAGGACTAGCGGCTTACGAGCAGTACTTC.

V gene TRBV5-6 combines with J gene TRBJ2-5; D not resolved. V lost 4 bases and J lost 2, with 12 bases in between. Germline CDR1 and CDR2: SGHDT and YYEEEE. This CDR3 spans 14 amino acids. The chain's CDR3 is CASSRWAAQETQYF. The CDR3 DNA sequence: TGTGCCAGCAGCCGTTGGGCAGCACAAGAGACCCAGTACTTC.

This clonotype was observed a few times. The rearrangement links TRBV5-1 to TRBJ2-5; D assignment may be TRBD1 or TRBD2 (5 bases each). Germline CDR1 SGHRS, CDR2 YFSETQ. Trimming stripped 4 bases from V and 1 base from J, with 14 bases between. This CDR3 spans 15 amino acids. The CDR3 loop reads CASSTPGRPQETQYF. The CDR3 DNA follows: TGCGCCAGCAGCACCCCGGGACGGCCCCAAGAGACCCAGTACTTC.

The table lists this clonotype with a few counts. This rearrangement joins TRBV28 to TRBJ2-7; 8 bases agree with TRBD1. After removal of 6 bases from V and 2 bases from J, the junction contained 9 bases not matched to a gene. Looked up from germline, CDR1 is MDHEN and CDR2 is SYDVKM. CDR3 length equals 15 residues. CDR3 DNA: TGTGCCAGCAGCCCCTGGGCAGGGGGCACCTACGAGCAGTACTTC. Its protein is CASSPWAGGTYEQYF.

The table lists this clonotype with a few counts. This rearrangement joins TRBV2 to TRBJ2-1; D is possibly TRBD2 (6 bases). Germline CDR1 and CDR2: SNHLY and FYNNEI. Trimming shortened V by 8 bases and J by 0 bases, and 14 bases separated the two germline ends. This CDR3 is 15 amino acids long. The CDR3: CASSAGQSSYNEQFF. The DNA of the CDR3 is TGTGCCAGCTCGGCGGGGCAGAGCTCCTACAATGAGCAGTTCTTC.

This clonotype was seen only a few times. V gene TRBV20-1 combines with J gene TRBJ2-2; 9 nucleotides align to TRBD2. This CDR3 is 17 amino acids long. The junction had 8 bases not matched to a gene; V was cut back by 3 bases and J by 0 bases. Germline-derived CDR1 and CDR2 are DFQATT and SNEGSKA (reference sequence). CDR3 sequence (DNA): TGCAGTGCTAGGGATCTGGGACTAGCCCCGAACACCGGGGAGCTGTTTTTT. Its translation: CSARDLGLAPNTGELFF.

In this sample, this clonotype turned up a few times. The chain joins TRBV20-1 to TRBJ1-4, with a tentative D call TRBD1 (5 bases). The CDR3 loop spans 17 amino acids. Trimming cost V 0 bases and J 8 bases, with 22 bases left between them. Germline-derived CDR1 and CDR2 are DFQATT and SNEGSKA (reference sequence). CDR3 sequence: CSARDKLKRQAGEKLFF. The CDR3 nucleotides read TGCAGTGCTAGAGATAAACTGAAACGGCAGGCAGGGGAAAAACTGTTTTTT.

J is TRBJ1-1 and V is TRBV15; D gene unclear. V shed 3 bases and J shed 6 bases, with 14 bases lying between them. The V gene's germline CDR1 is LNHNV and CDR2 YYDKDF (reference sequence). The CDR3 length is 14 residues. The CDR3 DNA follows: TGTGCCACCAGCAGCCGACAAATAAACGCTGAAGCTTTCTTT. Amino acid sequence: CATSSRQINAEAFF. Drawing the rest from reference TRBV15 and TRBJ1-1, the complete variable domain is DAMVIQNPRYQVTQFGKPVTLSCSQTLNHNVMYWYQQKSSQAPKLLFHYYDKDFNNEADTPDNFQSRRPNTSFCFLDIRSPGLGDTAMYLCATSSRQINAEAFFGQGTRLTVV.

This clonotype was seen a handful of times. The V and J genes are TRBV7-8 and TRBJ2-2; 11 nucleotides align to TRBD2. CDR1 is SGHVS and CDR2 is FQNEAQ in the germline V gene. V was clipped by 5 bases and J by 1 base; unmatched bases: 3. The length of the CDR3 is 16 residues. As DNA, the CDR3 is TGTGCCAGCAGCCGAGGGACTAGCGGGAACACCGGGGAGCTGTTTTTT. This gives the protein CASSRGTSGNTGELFF.

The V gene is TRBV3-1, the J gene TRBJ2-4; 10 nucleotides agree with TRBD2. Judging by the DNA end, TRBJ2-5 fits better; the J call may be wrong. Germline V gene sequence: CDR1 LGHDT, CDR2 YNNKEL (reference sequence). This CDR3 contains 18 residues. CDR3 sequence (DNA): TGTGCCAGCAGCCAAGGGGGACTAGCGCGGCCCCTTGCGGAGACCCAGTACTTC. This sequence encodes CASSQGGLARPLAETQYF.